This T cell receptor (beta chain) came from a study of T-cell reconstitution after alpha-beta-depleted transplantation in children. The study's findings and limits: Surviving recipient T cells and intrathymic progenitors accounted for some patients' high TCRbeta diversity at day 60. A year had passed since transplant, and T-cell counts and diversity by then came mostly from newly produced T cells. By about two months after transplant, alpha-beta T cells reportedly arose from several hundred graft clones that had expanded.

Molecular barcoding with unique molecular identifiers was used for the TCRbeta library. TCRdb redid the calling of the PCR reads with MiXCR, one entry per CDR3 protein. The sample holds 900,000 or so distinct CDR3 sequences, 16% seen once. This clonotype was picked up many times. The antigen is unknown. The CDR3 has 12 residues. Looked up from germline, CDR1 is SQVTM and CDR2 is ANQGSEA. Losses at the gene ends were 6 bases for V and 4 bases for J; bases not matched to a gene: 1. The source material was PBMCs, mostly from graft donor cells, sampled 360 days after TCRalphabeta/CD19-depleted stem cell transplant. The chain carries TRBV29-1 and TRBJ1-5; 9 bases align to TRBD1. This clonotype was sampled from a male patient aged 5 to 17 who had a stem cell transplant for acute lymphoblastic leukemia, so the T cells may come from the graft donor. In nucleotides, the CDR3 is TGCAGCGTCGGACAGGGGAATCAGCCCCAGCATTTT. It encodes CSVGQGNQPQHF.